This T cell receptor (beta chain) was identified in a study of T cells in Graves' hyperthyroidism and ophthalmopathy. A note on this clonotype: This may arise from a read error, as a much more abundant clone is one base away.

Researchers amplified the TCR beta CDR3 regions from RNA transcripts. RT-PCR in the first round (using the HTBI primer set) targeted the TCR CDR3. TCRdb passed the multiplex PCR reads through MiXCR, listing each CDR3 protein once. In the table there are a few hundred thousand distinct CDR3 sequences, around 16% of which are singletons. The CDR3 is made up of 14 amino acids. Germline lookup yields CDR1 MNHNS and CDR2 SASEGT. The source material was blood. The rearrangement uses TRBV6-1 and TRBJ2-3; a weak D match, TRBD2 (6 bases). The TCR sequence derives from a woman in her twenties or thirties with Graves' hyperthyroidism. The CDR3 protein is CARSGGLDTDTQYF. CDR3 nucleotides: TGTGCCCGCAGCGGAGGGTTGGACACAGATACGCAGTATTTT.